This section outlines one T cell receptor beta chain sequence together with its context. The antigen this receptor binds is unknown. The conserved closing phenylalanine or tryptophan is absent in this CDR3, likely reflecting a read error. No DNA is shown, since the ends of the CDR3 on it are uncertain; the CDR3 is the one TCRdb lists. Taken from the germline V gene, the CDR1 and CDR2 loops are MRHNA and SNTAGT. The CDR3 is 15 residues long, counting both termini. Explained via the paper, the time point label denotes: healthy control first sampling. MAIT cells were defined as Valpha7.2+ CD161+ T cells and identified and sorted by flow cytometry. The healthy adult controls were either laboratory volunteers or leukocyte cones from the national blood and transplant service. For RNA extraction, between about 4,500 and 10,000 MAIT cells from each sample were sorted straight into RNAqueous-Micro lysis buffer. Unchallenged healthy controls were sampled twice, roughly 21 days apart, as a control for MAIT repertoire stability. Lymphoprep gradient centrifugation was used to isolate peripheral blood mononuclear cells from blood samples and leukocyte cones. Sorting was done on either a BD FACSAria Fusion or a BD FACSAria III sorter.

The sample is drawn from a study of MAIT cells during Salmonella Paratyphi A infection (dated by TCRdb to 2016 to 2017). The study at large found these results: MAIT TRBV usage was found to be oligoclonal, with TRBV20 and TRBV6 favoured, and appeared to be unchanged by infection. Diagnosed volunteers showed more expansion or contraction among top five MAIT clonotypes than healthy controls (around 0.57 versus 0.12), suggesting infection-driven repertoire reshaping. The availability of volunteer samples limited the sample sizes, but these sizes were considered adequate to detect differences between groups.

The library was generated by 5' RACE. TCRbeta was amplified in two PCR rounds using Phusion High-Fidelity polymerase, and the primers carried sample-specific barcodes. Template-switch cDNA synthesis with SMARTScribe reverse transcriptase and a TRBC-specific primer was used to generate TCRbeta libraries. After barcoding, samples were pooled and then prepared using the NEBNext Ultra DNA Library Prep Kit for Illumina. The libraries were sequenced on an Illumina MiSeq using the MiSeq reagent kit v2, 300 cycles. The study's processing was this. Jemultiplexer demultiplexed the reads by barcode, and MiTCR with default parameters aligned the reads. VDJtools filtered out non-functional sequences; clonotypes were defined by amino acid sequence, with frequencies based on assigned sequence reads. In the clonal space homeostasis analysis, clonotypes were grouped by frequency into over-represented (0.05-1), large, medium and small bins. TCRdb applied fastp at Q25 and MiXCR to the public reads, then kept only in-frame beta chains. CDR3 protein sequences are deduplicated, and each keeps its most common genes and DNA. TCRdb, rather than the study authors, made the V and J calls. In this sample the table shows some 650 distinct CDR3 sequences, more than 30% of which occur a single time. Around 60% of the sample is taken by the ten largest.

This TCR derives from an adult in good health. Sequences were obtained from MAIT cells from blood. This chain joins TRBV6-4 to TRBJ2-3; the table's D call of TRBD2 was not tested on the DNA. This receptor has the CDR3 CASSEVAGSTDTQEG.